These 28 T cell receptor beta chains originate from one sample sequenced in a study of cytomegalovirus exposure and HLA in healthy donors. PCR primers comprised 60 Vbeta and 13 Jbeta primers. The repertoire was sequenced with immunoSEQ multiplex PCR; TCRdb's copy has only in-frame clones and lacks some. In the table there are roughly 120,000 clones, about two thirds of which are singletons. Sequences were obtained from PBMCs. The origin of the receptors is a man aged 30 to 39 in good health and CMV-seropositive.

This clone was recorded a few times. This rearrangement joins TRBV27 to TRBJ1-4, with TRBD1 matching 9 bases. This CDR3 is built from 14 residues. V dropped 6 bases and J dropped 7; count of bases not matched to a gene: 6. Looked up from germline, CDR1 is MNHEY and CDR2 is SMNVEV (reference sequence). This CDR3 reads CASSLQGAGEKLFF. DNA for the CDR3: TGTGCCAGCAGCCTACAGGGGGCGGGTGAAAAACTGTTTTTT.

The chain carries TRBV19 and TRBJ2-1, with D possibly being TRBD2 (5 bases). CDR1 and CDR2 from the germline V gene are LNHDA and SQIVND (reference sequence). Trimming took 4 bases from V and 10 from J, leaving 14 bases between them. There are 13 residues in the CDR3. CDR3 in amino acids: CASSSVFGNEQFF. Here the CDR3 DNA reads TGTGCCAGTAGTAGCGTGTTCGGGAACGAGCAGTTCTTC. The variable domain in full, with the rest retrieved from reference TRBV19 and TRBJ2-1, is DGGITQSPKYLFRKEGQNVTLSCEQNLNHDAMYWYRQDPGQGLRLIYYSQIVNDFQKGDIAEGYSVSREKKESFPLTVTSAQKNPTAFYLCASSSVFGNEQFFGPGTRLTVL.

This chain connects TRBV27 to TRBJ2-5; TRBD1 agrees at 9 bases. The J call may be wrong; the DNA end is better matched by TRBJ2-7. This CDR3 is built from 14 residues. The germline gives CDR1 MNHEY, CDR2 SMNVEV (reference sequence). The CDR3 reads CASSSGQGSYEQYF. The CDR3, as DNA: TGTGCCAGCAGTTCGGGACAGGGATCTTACGAGCAGTACTTC.

The V call is TRBV7-8, the J call TRBJ1-4; D may be TRBD1 (6 bases). CDR3 length: 17 amino acids. The germline CDR1 and CDR2 sequences are SGHVS and FQNEAQ. Trimming left V 1 base short and J 7 bases short, with 19 bases between. CDR3 in DNA: TGTGCCAGCAGCTTAGATGGATTTGGGGGCGCCGGTGAAAAACTGTTTTTT. Residues: CASSLDGFGGAGEKLFF.

The chain joins TRBV4-1 to TRBJ2-7; 10 bases align to TRBD1. The CDR3 loop spans 18 amino acids. Germline V gene sequence: CDR1 MGHRA, CDR2 YSYEKL. V was pared by 1 base and J by 5 bases, with 14 bases of the junction left unmatched. This chain's CDR3 is CASSQGRLRQGARDEQYV. In DNA, the CDR3 is TGCGCCAGCAGCCAAGGACGACTTAGACAGGGGGCCAGGGACGAGCAGTACGTC.

The chain has TRBV5-4 and TRBJ1-3; 8 nucleotides agree with TRBD1. Germline V gene lookup returns CDR1 SGHNT and CDR2 YYREEE (reference sequence). CDR3 length: 17 residues. With V trimmed by 4 bases and J by 2 bases, 11 bases remained unmatched. The CDR3 loop is CASSRTGQGIAGNTIYF. The CDR3 nucleotides are TGTGCCAGCAGCCGAACCGGACAGGGTATAGCTGGAAACACCATATATTTT.

The chain recombines TRBV27 with TRBJ2-5; D is perhaps TRBD2 (7 bases). CDR3 size: 15 residues. V was clipped by 7 bases and J by 5 bases, with 20 bases between them. Germline V gene lookup returns CDR1 MNHEY and CDR2 SMNVEV (reference sequence). The CDR3 region is CASKQAGALGETQYF. The CDR3 DNA follows: TGTGCCAGCAAACAGGCGGGGGCGCTGGGGGAGACCCAGTACTTC.

The chain is built from TRBV7-2 and TRBJ1-2, with D maybe TRBD1 (5 bases). Trimming cost V 4 bases and J 3 bases, with 15 bases left between them. The CDR3 runs to 15 residues. The germline V gene has CDR1 SGHTA and CDR2 FQGNSA. CDR3 residues: CASSSQGARDYGYTF. The CDR3 nucleotides are TGTGCCAGCAGCTCTCAGGGTGCCCGAGACTATGGCTACACCTTC. Filled out from reference TRBV7-2 and TRBJ1-2, the complete variable domain reads GAGVSQSPSNKVTEKGKDVELRCDPISGHTALYWYRQSLGQGLEFLIYFQGNSAPDKSGLPSDRFSAERTGGSVSTLTIQRTQQEDSAVYLCASSSQGARDYGYTFGSGTRLTVV.

The gene calls are TRBV19 and TRBJ2-1, with 8 bases that match TRBD2. Losses at the gene ends were 5 bases for V and 2 bases for J; bases not matched to a gene: 11. This CDR3 has 17 residues. Germline CDR1 is LNHDA and CDR2 is SQIVND (reference sequence). CDR3 nucleotide sequence: TGTGCCAGTAGTGGCAGTTCCAGCGGGAGACCCTACAATGAGCAGTTCTTC. The encoded protein is CASSGSSSGRPYNEQFF. The complete variable domain, with remaining parts taken from reference TRBV19 and TRBJ2-1, reads DGGITQSPKYLFRKEGQNVTLSCEQNLNHDAMYWYRQDPGQGLRLIYYSQIVNDFQKGDIAEGYSVSREKKESFPLTVTSAQKNPTAFYLCASSGSSSGRPYNEQFFGPGTRLTVL.

V gene TRBV5-1 combines with J gene TRBJ2-1; weak D call: TRBD2 (5 bases). The CDR3 has 16 residues. V lost 0 bases and J 0 bases, leaving 10 bases between the germline ends. Per germline, CDR1 SGHRS and CDR2 YFSETQ. The CDR3 DNA is TGCGCCAGCAGCTTGGGCGGCGGGCGCTCCTACAATGAGCAGTTCTTC. Amino acid sequence: CASSLGGGRSYNEQFF.

The rearrangement uses TRBV6-6 and TRBJ1-5; 8 nucleotides line up with TRBD1. V shed 2 bases, J shed 3 bases, and the junction held 3 bases outside the gene matches. The CDR3 is made up of 15 amino acids. The germline gives CDR1 MNHNY, CDR2 SVGAGI (reference sequence). CDR3 in DNA: TGTGCCAGCAGTTACGGGGACAGGACCAATCAGCCCCAGCATTTT. Amino acid sequence: CASSYGDRTNQPQHF.

The rearrangement links TRBV11-2 to TRBJ2-7; 7 bases are a match to TRBD1. Trimming removed 4 bases from V and 0 bases from J; junction bases left unmatched: 6. The germline V gene encodes CDR1 SGHAT and CDR2 FQNNGV. The CDR3 runs to 15 residues. The CDR3, as DNA: TGTGCCAGCAGCTCCGGGACAGAGAGCTCCTACGAGCAGTACTTC. This codes for CASSSGTESSYEQYF.

The chain is built from TRBV28 and TRBJ2-1, with 11 nucleotides matching TRBD2. V lost 6 bases and J lost 2; bases outside the gene matches: 6. Germline V gene lookup returns CDR1 MDHEN and CDR2 SYDVKM. The CDR3 consists of 16 residues. This chain's CDR3 is CASRPEGLAAYNEQFF. The DNA for the CDR3 is TGTGCCAGCAGACCCGAGGGACTAGCGGCCTACAATGAGCAGTTCTTC.

This clone was detected only a few times. The chain combines TRBV27 with TRBJ2-2; tentative D call: TRBD2 (5 bases). V dropped 10 bases and J dropped 2 bases, with 17 bases sitting between them. Germline values: CDR1 MNHEY, CDR2 SMNVEV (reference sequence). This CDR3 is built from 15 residues. The CDR3 DNA reads as TGTGCCACCTTACCCCCGGGGTTAAACACCGGGGAGCTGTTTTTT. This codes for CATLPPGLNTGELFF.

The chain recombines TRBV6-5 with TRBJ1-2; 7 bases line up with TRBD1. V lost 6 bases to trimming and J lost 1 base; unmatched junction nucleotides: 5. Per germline, CDR1 MNHEY and CDR2 SVGAGI. The CDR3 is 14 amino acids. DNA of the CDR3: TGTGCCAGCAGCCAGGACAGGAATAACTATGGCTACACCTTC. As protein: CASSQDRNNYGYTF.

The gene calls are TRBV10-3 and TRBJ2-7, with D maybe TRBD2 (7 bases). V gave up 6 bases and J gave up 7 bases, with 13 bases separating them. CDR1 and CDR2 from the germline V gene are ENHRY and SYGVKD. The length of the CDR3 is 12 residues. CDR3 loop: CAIRSQGGEQYF. CDR3 in DNA: TGTGCCATCAGATCACAGGGAGGGGAGCAGTACTTC.

The chain recombines TRBV4-1 with TRBJ2-7; 7 nucleotides align to TRBD1. The CDR3 consists of 13 residues. After removal of 5 bases from V and 3 bases from J, the junction contained 4 bases not matched to a gene. Germline V gene lookup returns CDR1 MGHRA and CDR2 YSYEKL. This chain's CDR3 is CASSWGQLYEQYF. The CDR3 nucleotides are TGCGCCAGCAGCTGGGGACAGCTCTACGAGCAGTACTTC.

The gene calls are TRBV11-2 and TRBJ1-4, with D uncertain. The CDR3 is 16 amino acids. CDR1 is SGHAT, CDR2 FQNNGV, per germline. Trimming removed 4 bases from V and 2 bases from J, with 14 bases in between. The CDR3 protein is CASSSRGVVTNEKLFF. The DNA for the CDR3 is TGTGCCAGCAGCTCTCGCGGGGTCGTGACTAATGAAAAACTGTTTTTT.

A single count supports this clone. This chain connects TRBV7-2 to TRBJ2-1, with 9 bases matching TRBD2. The CDR3 contains 16 residues. CDR1 and CDR2 (germline): SGHTA, FQGNSA. V lost 5 bases, J lost 4 bases, and 9 bases stayed unmatched. Here the CDR3 reads CASSPVGSGRYNEQFF. The CDR3 coding sequence is TGTGCCAGCAGCCCCGTAGGTAGCGGGAGATACAATGAGCAGTTCTTC.

The V and J genes are TRBV19 and TRBJ1-3; the match to TRBD1 covers 9 bases. The CDR3 has 16 residues. After removal of 5 bases from V and 7 bases from J, the junction contained 12 bases not matched to a gene. The germline V gene encodes CDR1 LNHDA and CDR2 SQIVND (reference sequence). The CDR3 DNA reads TGTGCCAGTAGTGTGGGACAGGGTTTAAGTTCGAACACCATATATTTT. This sequence encodes CASSVGQGLSSNTIYF.

This chain joins TRBV30 and TRBJ2-1; TRBD2 aligns across 11 bases. CDR3 size: 17 residues. In germline, CDR1 is GTSNPN, CDR2 SVGIG (reference sequence). V lost 2 bases to trimming and J lost 2 bases; unmatched junction nucleotides: 8. The CDR3 protein is CAWSPTSGSRPYNEQFF. In DNA, the CDR3 is TGTGCCTGGAGTCCTACTAGCGGGAGCAGGCCCTACAATGAGCAGTTCTTC.

The J gene is TRBJ1-2, the V gene TRBV28, with TRBD1 matching over 12 bases. Looked up from germline, CDR1 is MDHEN and CDR2 is SYDVKM. V lost 6 bases, J lost 4 bases, and 9 bases stayed unmatched. This CDR3 contains 16 residues. The CDR3 DNA sequence: TGTGCCAGCAGCGTCCCGGGACAGGGGGCTGGCTATGGCTACACCTTC. This gives the protein CASSVPGQGAGYGYTF.

V and J are TRBV2 and TRBJ2-6; D perhaps matches TRBD1 (6 bases). With 5 bases removed from V and 3 bases from J, the gap between germline ends came to 11 bases. The germline V gene has CDR1 SNHLY and CDR2 FYNNEI. The CDR3 is 15 residues long. Here the CDR3 reads CASSSDRLGANVLTF. CDR3 DNA sequence: TGTGCCAGCAGTTCTGACAGGCTTGGGGCCAACGTCCTGACTTTC.

Comment on this clone: In the same sample, other DNA sequences code for this CDR3. The chain couples TRBV7-9 to TRBJ1-1; 8 bases agree with TRBD1. Germline CDR1 is SEHNR and CDR2 is FQNEAQ (reference sequence). V was clipped by 4 bases and J by 4 bases; unmatched bases: 5. This CDR3 spans 14 amino acids. CDR3: CASSSTGGGTEAFF. CDR3 nucleotides: TGTGCCAGCAGCTCAACAGGGGGAGGCACTGAAGCTTTCTTT.

The chain recombines TRBV4-1 with TRBJ1-2; D is possibly TRBD1 (6 bases). The CDR3 loop spans 15 amino acids. CDR1 is MGHRA and CDR2 is YSYEKL in the germline V gene. V lost 1 base and J 6 bases, leaving 15 bases between the germline ends. The CDR3 region has the DNA TGCGCCAGCAGCCAAGGCGGAAACAGGGACCATGGCTACACCTTC. Amino acid sequence: CASSQGGNRDHGYTF.

The chain carries TRBV19 and TRBJ1-2; D is uncertain. The CDR3 totals 14 residues. The germline CDR1 and CDR2 sequences are LNHDA and SQIVND (reference sequence). Deletions cut 7 bases from V and 7 bases from J, with 19 bases between. CDR3 sequence (DNA): TGTGCCAGTACCACATTCTTTGACGGGTCTGGCTACACCTTC. It is translated as CASTTFFDGSGYTF.

As for this clone: At one end the junction does not follow the germline gene, possibly because of a read error. The chain employs TRBV5-1 and TRBJ1-4; 7 bases map to TRBD1. The germline V gene encodes CDR1 SGHRS and CDR2 YFSETQ. This CDR3 contains 17 residues. CDR3 residues: CASSSRQGSATNKKLFF. CDR3 DNA sequence: TGCGCCAGCAGCTCCCGACAGGGATCCGCAACTAATAAAAAACTGTTTTTT.

The genes are TRBV5-6 and TRBJ1-1; TRBD1 matches at 11 bases. CDR3 length equals 15 residues. V trimming: 3 bases; J trimming: 4 bases; junction bases outside the gene matches: 5. Germline-derived CDR1 and CDR2 are SGHDT and YYEEEE. DNA of the CDR3: TGTGCCAGCAGCTGGGGGGGGACAGGGGGCACTGAAGCTTTCTTT. It specifies CASSWGGTGGTEAFF.